This TCR beta chain emerged from a study of blood T cell repertoires in COVID-19 (dated by TCRdb to 2018 to 2021). Describing the broader study: Samples covering the acute and convalescent phases of COVID-19 were provided by collaborators in the United States, Italy and Spain. The material from the prospective study consisted of cDNA or gDNA derived from T cells, B-cell-depleted T cells, or PBMCs. Deeply sampled blood TCRbeta repertoires from subjects exposed to, actively infected with, or recovered from COVID-19 were included in the dataset. The repertoires were released in a freely available public database meant as a resource for research on the immune response to SARS-CoV-2. Samples came from the ongoing ImmuneRACE study (first 160 participants) plus 1,254 subjects from 6 global collaborators. The sample metadata nearly always contained a de-identified subject ID, COVID-19 status, age in years and sex. HLA class I and class II types, where available, came from metadata supplied by the sample provider rather than from assay-based typing.

Taken from cysteine to phenylalanine, the CDR3 has 14 residues. This entry keeps only the CDR3 DNA: 42 bases, framed from base 1. The CDR1 and CDR2 encoded by the germline V gene are KGHDR and SFDVKD. Trimming leaves V shorter by 7 bases and J shorter by 1 base, with the junction holding 3 bases beyond the gene matches. Overall study results and their limits: Clinical and demographic metadata were provided uncurated, with the amount varying by source and participant.

The immunoSEQ Assay, a bias-controlled multiplex PCR, was used to amplify TCRbeta CDR3 regions from genomic DNA. Per the authors' processing: The number of nucleated cells in each sample was estimated by amplification of reference gene primers within the assay. Sequence reads were collapsed and filtered to measure the absolute abundance of every unique TCRbeta CDR3 rearrangement. Productive Simpson clonality was computed per sample as the square root of Simpson's diversity index over productive rearrangements. TCRdb stores this immuneACCESS table with in-frame sequences only. Part of the clones is absent; in the studies checked, under half of the shortfall reflects unresolved V genes, and no reason is known for the rest. For V, J and clone size, that table is used; D and trimming come from the DNA. The sample table records around 120,000 clones; around 83% of these occur just once. In total, the top ten clones hold about 9.5% of the sample.

In the case of this clone: Its recognized antigen is unknown. Base qualities are not provided; no much larger clone lies one nucleotide away.

Whole blood was collected in K2EDTA tubes by collaborating institutions according to the institutions' own protocols. For TCRbeta analysis, collaborator samples were shipped as frozen whole blood, as isolated PBMCs, or as DNA extracted from either sample type. This receptor was obtained from a man between 35 and 55 years old with active or convalescent COVID-19. The chain uses TRBV24-1 and TRBJ1-5; TRBD1 agrees with 7 junctional bases. The sample comprised peripheral blood. The CDR3 loop reads CATSQTGSNQPQHF. The DNA is TGTGCCACCAGCCAGACAGGGAGCAATCAGCCCCAGCATTTT.